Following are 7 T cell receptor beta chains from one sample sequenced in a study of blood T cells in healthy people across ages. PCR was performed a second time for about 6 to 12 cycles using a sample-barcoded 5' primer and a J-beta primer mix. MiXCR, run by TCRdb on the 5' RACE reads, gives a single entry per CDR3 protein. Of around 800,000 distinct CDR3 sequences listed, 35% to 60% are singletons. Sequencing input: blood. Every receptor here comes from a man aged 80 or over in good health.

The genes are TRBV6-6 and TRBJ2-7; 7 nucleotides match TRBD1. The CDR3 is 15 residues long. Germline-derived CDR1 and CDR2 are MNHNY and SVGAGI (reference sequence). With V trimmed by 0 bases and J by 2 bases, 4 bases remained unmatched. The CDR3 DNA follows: TGTGCCAGCAGTTACTCGAGGACAGGAACCTACGAGCAGTACTTC. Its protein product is CASSYSRTGTYEQYF.

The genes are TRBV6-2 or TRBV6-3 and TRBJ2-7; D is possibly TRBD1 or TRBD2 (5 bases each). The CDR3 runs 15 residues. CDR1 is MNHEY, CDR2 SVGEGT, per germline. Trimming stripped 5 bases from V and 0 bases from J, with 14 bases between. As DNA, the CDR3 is TGTGCCAGCAGTCGGGACGGCCAGAGCTCCTACGAGCAGTACTTC. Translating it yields CASSRDGQSSYEQYF.

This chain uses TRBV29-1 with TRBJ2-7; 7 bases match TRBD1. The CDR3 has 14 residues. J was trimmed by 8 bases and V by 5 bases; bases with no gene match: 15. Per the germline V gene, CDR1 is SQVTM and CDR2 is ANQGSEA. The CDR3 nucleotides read TGCAGCGTTTCTGCCGGGACAGTCCCACTTCAGCAGTACTTC. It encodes CSVSAGTVPLQQYF.

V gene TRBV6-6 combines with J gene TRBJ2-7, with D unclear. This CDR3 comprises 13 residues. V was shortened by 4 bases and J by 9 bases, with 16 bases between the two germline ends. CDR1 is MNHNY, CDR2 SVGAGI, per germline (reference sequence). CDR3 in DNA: TGTGCCAGCAGTTCGCCCCAGGTGCCTTGGCAGTACTTC. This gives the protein CASSSPQVPWQYF.

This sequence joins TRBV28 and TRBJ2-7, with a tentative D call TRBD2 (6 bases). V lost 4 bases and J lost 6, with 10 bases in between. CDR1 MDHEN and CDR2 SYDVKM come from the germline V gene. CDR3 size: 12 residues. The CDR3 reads CASSSMGGEQYF. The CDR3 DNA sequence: TGTGCCAGCAGTTCAATGGGGGGCGAGCAGTACTTC.

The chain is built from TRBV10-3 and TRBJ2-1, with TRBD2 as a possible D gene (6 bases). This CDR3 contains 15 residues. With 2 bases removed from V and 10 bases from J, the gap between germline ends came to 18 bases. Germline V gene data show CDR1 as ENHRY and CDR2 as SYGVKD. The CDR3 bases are TGTGCCATCAGTGAGGGGACTTCCCTTCTGGAGGAGCAGTTCTTC. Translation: CAISEGTSLLEEQFF.

The chain's CDR3 is CASSSPGQGALGYTF. The CDR3, as DNA: TGTGCCAGCAGTTCTCCGGGACAGGGGGCGTTAGGCTACACCTTC. The chain joins TRBV28 to TRBJ1-2, with 12 bases fitting TRBD1. Germline-derived CDR1 and CDR2 are MDHEN and SYDVKM. V dropped 4 bases and J dropped 8; count of bases not matched to a gene: 8. This CDR3 contains 15 residues.